The entry below gives a single TCR beta chain sequence along with its context. Its cognate antigen has yet to be identified. No per-base quality is available; no much larger clone lies one base away. This entry comes from a study of type 1 regulatory T cells (dated by TCRdb to the early 2020s). Some background on the complete study: An in vitro protocol by which a Tr1-enriched, alloantigen-specific CD4 T cell product named T-allo10 was generated was characterized in the study. T-allo10 was under clinical evaluation in patients with hematological malignancies receiving allogeneic hematopoietic stem cell transplantation.

Taken from the germline V gene, the CDR1 and CDR2 loops are SGHAT and FQNNGV. The germline ends are 9 bases apart after V is trimmed by 5 bases and J by 6 bases. Inclusive of the bounding cysteine and phenylalanine, the CDR3 is 12 residues long. CDR3 DNA only is kept here, 36 bases in frame from base 1. Sequencing relied on an Illumina MiSeq. Using fastp trimming at Q25 and MiXCR clonotype assembly, TCRdb reanalyzed the public sequencing data and kept in-frame beta chains. Under each unique CDR3 protein, matching rows form one entry showing the most common genes and DNA. The sample profile shows about 100,000 distinct CDR3 sequences; around 30% of them were found once. Approximately 2.2% of the sample goes to the ten largest clones.

The sample consisted of CD4+ T cells, either the whole sample or a sorted fraction (not recorded which). Rearrangement joined TRBV11-2 to TRBJ2-3; the D gene is unclear. The TCR was taken from a human donor in good health. The DNA sequence is given as TGTGCCAGCAGCCATTTACTGGATACGCAGTATTTT. Translated, it gives CASSHLLDTQYF.